The 8 T cell receptor beta chains below all came from one sample that was sequenced in a study of T-cell memory formation after mild COVID-19. Each CDR3 protein is one row after TCRdb ran MiXCR on the 5' RACE reads. The data hold about 57,000 distinct CDR3 sequences, with 12% observed a single time. Sequenced: PBMCs or a T cell subset sorted from them (not recorded which). Receptors originate from a man aged 18 to 29 who had mild COVID-19 (a few samples of this study predate the infection). Cell type and time point are not known.

The genes are TRBV29-1 and TRBJ1-6; D unclear. The germline CDR1 and CDR2 sequences are SQVTM and ANQGSEA. Trimming took off 5 bases at V and 6 bases at J, with 11 bases between the two ends. This CDR3 region has 13 residues. Here the CDR3 reads CSVSEMGNSPLHF. DNA for the CDR3: TGCAGCGTTTCAGAAATGGGTAATTCACCCCTCCACTTT. The whole variable domain, filled in from reference TRBV29-1 and TRBJ1-6, reads SAVISQKPSRDICQRGTSLTIQCQVDSQVTMMFWYRQQPGQSLTLIATANQGSEATYESGFVIDKFPISRPNLTFSTLTVSNMSPEDSSIYLCSVSEMGNSPLHFGNGTRLTVT.

The rearrangement links TRBV7-2 to TRBJ1-4; tentative D call: TRBD1 (6 bases). The CDR3 runs 13 residues. The germline V gene encodes CDR1 SGHTA and CDR2 FQGNSA. V lost 10 bases and J lost 5, with 14 bases in between. Written as DNA, the CDR3 is TGTGCCACAAGAAGACAGGCGAATGAAAAACTGTTTTTT. It is translated as CATRRQANEKLFF.

This clonotype was found many times. The chain has TRBV5-1 and TRBJ2-3, with 9 bases lining up with TRBD2. Trimming removed 1 base from V and 4 bases from J; junction bases left unmatched: 4. The CDR3 extends over 15 amino acids. Germline-derived CDR1 and CDR2 are SGHRS and YFSETQ. The CDR3 sequence: CASSLSLAGSDTQYF. CDR3 in DNA: TGCGCCAGCAGCTTGAGTCTAGCGGGGTCAGATACGCAGTATTTT.

This rearrangement joins TRBV12-3 or TRBV12-4 to TRBJ2-2; 7 nucleotides agree with TRBD2. This CDR3 has 14 amino acids. Trimming at V came to 6 bases and at J to 4 bases, leaving 5 bases not matched to a gene. This chain's CDR3 is CASSLGTITGELFF. CDR3 in DNA: TGTGCCAGCAGCCTCGGGACTATCACCGGGGAGCTGTTTTTT.

This clonotype was counted at least ten times. The chain links TRBV21-1 to TRBJ2-7. TRBV21-1 is designated a pseudogene. The CDR3 is made up of 11 amino acids. This CDR3 is CASSKGHEQYV. Here the CDR3 DNA reads TGTGCCAGCAGCAAAGGGCACGAGCAGTACGTC.

This clonotype is judged medium-sized. The chain links TRBV29-1 to TRBJ1-5; no reliable D call. The CDR3 extends over 15 amino acids. V lost 4 bases and J 2 bases, leaving 15 bases between the germline ends. CDR1 SQVTM and CDR2 ANQGSEA come from the germline V gene. CDR3 sequence reads: CSVADGLIGNQPQHF. CDR3 DNA sequence: TGCAGCGTTGCGGACGGTCTAATTGGCAATCAGCCCCAGCATTTT.

In this sample, this clonotype turned up many times. V gene TRBV11-2 combines with J gene TRBJ2-1, with a weak D call TRBD2 (7 bases). The V and J ends lost 6 bases and 5 bases respectively, with 20 bases between them. This CDR3 contains 16 residues. CDR1 is SGHAT and CDR2 is FQNNGV in the germline V gene. CDR3 loop: CASSTPRGARNNEQFF. In DNA form, the CDR3 reads TGTGCCAGCAGTACCCCTCGGGGGGCCAGGAACAATGAGCAGTTCTTC.

This clonotype was detected ten times or more. The gene calls are TRBV7-2 and TRBJ2-3; a weak D match, TRBD2 (6 bases). Trimming shortened V by 1 base and J by 0 bases, and 11 bases separated the two germline ends. The CDR3 sequence is 16 residues long. The germline V gene has CDR1 SGHTA and CDR2 FQGNSA. This chain's CDR3 is CASSLVAGLSTDTQYF. In DNA form, the CDR3 reads TGTGCCAGCAGCTTAGTGGCGGGGTTGAGCACAGATACGCAGTATTTT.